This entry lists 19 T cell receptor beta chains sequenced from one sample in a study of blood T cell repertoires in COVID-19. Clones were read by immunoSEQ multiplex PCR, and TCRdb kept only the in-frame ones, dropping some. The sample lists approximately 120,000 clones, approximately 86% occurring once. What was sequenced was peripheral blood. These receptors were collected from a woman aged 45-60 years who had recovered from COVID-19.

The chain combines TRBV24-1 with TRBJ2-5; D perhaps matches TRBD2 (7 bases). The CDR3 is 16 residues long. Germline V lookup: CDR1 KGHDR, CDR2 SFDVKD. The V end lost 5 bases, the J end lost 4 bases, and 19 bases lay between the germline ends. CDR3 sequence (DNA): TGTGCCACCAGTGCCCCTGGGGGGGGCTGGGGAGAGACCCAGTACTTC. The encoded protein is CATSAPGGGWGETQYF.

V and J are TRBV24-1 and TRBJ2-5, with 9 bases identical to TRBD2. The CDR3 is made up of 16 amino acids. The J segment lost 1 base and the V segment lost 4 bases, leaving 6 bases of the junction unmatched. Germline V gene data show CDR1 as KGHDR and CDR2 as SFDVKD. In DNA form, the CDR3 reads TGTGCCACCAGTGACTCTAGAGCGGGGGGCCAAGAGACCCAGTACTTC. Translated, it gives CATSDSRAGGQETQYF.

In its sample, this clone was seen a few times. The gene calls are TRBV2 and TRBJ2-7; 8 bases line up with TRBD2. The CDR3 has 16 amino acids. V lost 7 bases, J lost 0 bases, and 11 bases stayed unmatched. Germline CDR1 and CDR2: SNHLY and FYNNEI. CDR3 coding DNA: TGTGCCAGCACCCCCCGGGGGGGGGAATCCTCCTACGAGCAGTACTTC. This gives the protein CASTPRGGESSYEQYF. Looking up the rest from reference TRBV2 and TRBJ2-7 gives the full variable domain: EPEVTQTPSHQVTQMGQEVILRCVPISNHLYFYWYRQILGQKVEFLVSFYNNEISEKSEIFDDQFSVERPDGSNFTLKIRSTKLEDSAMYFCASTPRGGESSYEQYFGPGTRLTVT.

The CDR3 region is CASSPGLVETQYF. CDR3 DNA sequence: TGTGCCAGCAGCCCGGGACTAGTAGAGACCCAGTACTTC. The genes are TRBV9 and TRBJ2-5, with TRBD2 identical over 8 bases. The junction had 3 bases not matched to a gene; V was cut back by 4 bases and J by 4 bases. Germline assignment: CDR1 SGDLS and CDR2 YYNGEE. This CDR3 spans 13 amino acids.

This rearrangement joins TRBV7-9 to TRBJ1-2; 7 bases agree with TRBD1. Germline lookup yields CDR1 SEHNR and CDR2 FQNEAQ (reference sequence). The CDR3 loop spans 16 amino acids. V shed 5 bases, J shed 7 bases, and the junction held 16 bases outside the gene matches. CDR3 bases: TGTGCCAGCAGCCCAGGGGGGATGGAGCACTCTTCTGGCTACACCTTC. It translates to CASSPGGMEHSSGYTF.

This chain connects TRBV5-4 to TRBJ2-3; the D gene is possibly TRBD2 (7 bases). The CDR3 is made up of 14 amino acids. Trimming took 1 base from V and 6 from J, leaving 12 bases between them. Per germline, CDR1 SGHNT and CDR2 YYREEE (reference sequence). CDR3 in DNA: TGTGCCAGCAGCTTGTCCGGGGGGCAGGATACGCAGTATTTT. Its protein product is CASSLSGGQDTQYF. Variable domain in full (rest from reference TRBV5-4 and TRBJ2-3): ETGVTQSPTHLIKTRGQQVTLRCSSQSGHNTVSWYQQALGQGPQFIFQYYREEENGRGNFPPRFSGLQFPNYSSELNVNALELDDSALYLCASSLSGGQDTQYFGPGTRLTVL.

This clone was counted once. The chain has TRBV7-2 and TRBJ2-6; D possibly corresponds to TRBD2 (6 bases). Trimming removed 7 bases at V and 0 bases at J, with 16 bases between. From germline, CDR1 is SGHTA and CDR2 FQGNSA. This CDR3 is built from 17 residues. The CDR3 here is CASNRQTGVSGANVLTF. CDR3 bases: TGTGCCAGCAACCGTCAGACGGGGGTCTCTGGGGCCAACGTCCTGACTTTC.

This clone was detected only once. This chain joins TRBV18 and TRBJ1-3; 7 bases match TRBD1. The length of the CDR3 is 18 residues. Germline CDR1 is KGHSH and CDR2 is LQKENI. The V segment lost 1 base and the J segment 0 bases; nucleotides outside the gene matches: 9. The CDR3 here is CASSPQGANGNSGNTIYF. In DNA, the CDR3 is TGTGCCAGCTCACCACAGGGGGCAAACGGAAACTCTGGAAACACCATATATTTT.

This clone appeared a few times. The gene calls are TRBV5-1 and TRBJ1-1; possibly TRBD1 for D (6 bases). Per germline, CDR1 SGHRS and CDR2 YFSETQ. The CDR3 runs 15 residues. Trimming left V 5 bases short and J 5 bases short, with 19 bases between. The CDR3 DNA is TGCGCCAGCAGTCCCGGACACAGGGATTTAACTGAAGCTTTCTTT. Translating it yields CASSPGHRDLTEAFF.

This clone turned up a few times. V and J are TRBV2 and TRBJ1-4; TRBD1 aligns across 12 bases. V trimming: 8 bases; J trimming: 7 bases; junction bases outside the gene matches: 11. CDR3 length: 16 amino acids. Per germline, CDR1 SNHLY and CDR2 FYNNEI. The CDR3 here is CASGRLLGQGAEKLFF. The CDR3 DNA is TGTGCCAGCGGTCGATTATTGGGACAGGGGGCTGAAAAACTGTTTTTT.

This chain connects TRBV4-1 to TRBJ2-5; D is perhaps TRBD2 (5 bases). Germline V gene data show CDR1 as MGHRA and CDR2 as YSYEKL. The CDR3 totals 19 residues. V shed 3 bases and J shed 7 bases, with 30 bases lying between them. CDR3 DNA: TGCGCCAGCAGCCAGATGGGAGTGGAGCCGGATCTTCCCCTTGGGACCCAGTACTTC. Translated: CASSQMGVEPDLPLGTQYF.

The chain couples TRBV3-1 (or the pseudogene TRBV3-2) to TRBJ2-1; D not resolved. The V gene lost 3 bases and the J gene lost 1 base, with 4 bases spanning the gap. CDR1 and CDR2 (germline): LGHDT, YNNKEL (reference sequence). The CDR3 runs 13 residues. The chain's CDR3 is CASSQSSYNEQFF. The CDR3 bases are TGTGCCAGCAGCCAGAGTTCCTACAATGAGCAGTTCTTC.

This clone was recorded only once. V is TRBV18 and J is TRBJ1-1; D is possibly TRBD1 (5 bases). The V and J ends lost 0 bases and 0 bases respectively, with 11 bases between them. Germline V gene sequence: CDR1 KGHSH, CDR2 LQKENI. CDR3 length equals 16 residues. CDR3 protein: CASSPPLWTMNTEAFF. For the CDR3, the DNA is TGTGCCAGCTCACCACCGCTCTGGACAATGAACACTGAAGCTTTCTTT.

This sequence joins TRBV29-1 and TRBJ1-1; 7 bases match TRBD1. CDR3 length equals 14 residues. V shed 6 bases, J shed 0 bases, and the junction held 7 bases outside the gene matches. Germline CDR1 and CDR2: SQVTM and ANQGSEA. CDR3 coding DNA: TGCAGCGTGACTGGGACAGCGATGAACACTGAAGCTTTCTTT. Amino acid sequence: CSVTGTAMNTEAFF.

J is TRBJ2-5 and V is TRBV7-9; D gene uncertain. Deletions cut 1 base from V and 2 bases from J, with 5 bases between. Germline values: CDR1 SEHNR, CDR2 FQNEAQ (reference sequence). The CDR3 extends over 13 amino acids. The CDR3 is CASSLGSQETQYF. CDR3 nucleotide sequence: TGTGCCAGCAGCTTAGGCAGTCAAGAGACCCAGTACTTC.

This sequence joins TRBV27 and TRBJ1-2; the match to TRBD1 covers 10 bases. Germline V gene sequence: CDR1 MNHEY, CDR2 SMNVEV (reference sequence). After removal of 5 bases from V and 1 base from J, the junction contained 7 bases not matched to a gene. The CDR3 has 16 residues. This chain's CDR3 is CASSISGTGVNYGYTF. DNA for the CDR3: TGTGCCAGCAGTATCTCCGGGACAGGGGTTAACTATGGCTACACCTTC.

The chain carries TRBV9 and TRBJ2-3; D is possibly TRBD2 (7 bases). The CDR3 is made up of 17 amino acids. V dropped 4 bases and J dropped 2 bases, with 20 bases sitting between them. Looked up from germline, CDR1 is SGDLS and CDR2 is YYNGEE. The CDR3 region is CASSLWGGTMNTDTQYF. DNA of the CDR3: TGTGCCAGCAGCCTATGGGGGGGCACCATGAACACAGATACGCAGTATTTT. Filled out from reference TRBV9 and TRBJ2-3, the complete variable domain reads DSGVTQTPKHLITATGQRVTLRCSPRSGDLSVYWYQQSLDQGLQFLIQYYNGEERAKGNILERFSAQQFPDLHSELNLSSLELGDSALYFCASSLWGGTMNTDTQYFGPGTRLTVL.

This chain joins TRBV5-1 and TRBJ1-6, with D tentatively TRBD1 (6 bases). Trimming cost V 3 bases and J 7 bases, with 14 bases left between them. The CDR3 spans 15 residues. The V gene's germline CDR1 is SGHRS and CDR2 YFSETQ. The CDR3 loop is CASSSNTGWNSPLHF. CDR3 DNA: TGCGCCAGCAGCTCCAACACAGGGTGGAATTCACCCCTCCACTTT.

The V gene is TRBV4-1, the J gene TRBJ2-3; D gene unclear. Germline V gives CDR1 MGHRA, CDR2 YSYEKL. The CDR3 totals 13 residues. V gave up 1 base and J gave up 8 bases, with 10 bases separating them. The CDR3 sequence: CASSQGSVGTQYF. The CDR3 DNA reads TGCGCCAGCAGCCAAGGCTCTGTCGGTACGCAGTATTTT.